A single sample gave rise to the 12 T cell receptor beta chains below, sequenced in a study of cytomegalovirus exposure and HLA in healthy donors. Both 60 Vbeta primers and 13 Jbeta primers went into the PCR. Clones were read by immunoSEQ multiplex PCR, and TCRdb kept only the in-frame ones, dropping some. The data contain 100,000 to 150,000 clones, roughly 78% of them singletons. The sample comprised PBMCs. The receptors stem from a man aged 30 to 39 in good health and CMV-seropositive.

This clone has only one observation. V and J are TRBV7-2 and TRBJ2-1; no firm D call. Germline V gene lookup returns CDR1 SGHTA and CDR2 FQGNSA. The CDR3 runs to 13 residues. The germline V and J ends were trimmed by 1 base and 5 bases, with 6 bases remaining between them. The CDR3 DNA reads as TGTGCCAGCAGCTTAGGTCTAAACAATGAGCAGTTCTTC. Encoded protein: CASSLGLNNEQFF.

The chain employs TRBV7-9 and TRBJ2-1; unclear D gene. The CDR3 spans 14 residues. The germline CDR1 and CDR2 sequences are SEHNR and FQNEAQ (reference sequence). Trimming removed 0 bases from V and 0 bases from J, with 3 bases in between. CDR3 sequence (DNA): TGTGCCAGCAGCTTAGCTAGCTCCTACAATGAGCAGTTCTTC. This translates into CASSLASSYNEQFF.

This clone has a handful of counts. The chain recombines TRBV4-2 with TRBJ1-1, with TRBD1 identical over 10 bases. Germline values: CDR1 LGHNA, CDR2 YNFKEQ. The CDR3 has 12 amino acids. The J segment lost 11 bases and the V segment lost 2 bases, leaving 2 bases of the junction unmatched. The CDR3 loop is CASSQMGQGAFF. Here the CDR3 DNA reads TGTGCCAGCAGCCAAATGGGACAGGGGGCTTTCTTT.

The chain links TRBV27 to TRBJ2-5; the D is unclear. The J call is uncertain, as TRBJ2-7 better fits the DNA end. The germline CDR1 and CDR2 sequences are MNHEY and SMNVEV (reference sequence). CDR3 length: 12 residues. DNA for the CDR3: TGTGCCAGCAGTCCCAAGCCCTACGAGCAGTACTTC. Translating it yields CASSPKPYEQYF.

This sequence joins TRBV18 and TRBJ2-2; D is ambiguous. The CDR3 consists of 15 residues. The germline CDR1 and CDR2 sequences are KGHSH and LQKENI. V lost 4 bases and J lost 0, with 9 bases in between. The chain's CDR3 is CASSRQEANTGELFF. The CDR3 DNA follows: TGTGCCAGCTCACGGCAGGAAGCGAACACCGGGGAGCTGTTTTTT. The full variable domain, in which reference TRBV18 and TRBJ2-2 provide the parts outside the CDR3, is NAGVMQNPRHLVRRRGQEARLRCSPMKGHSHVYWYRQLPEEGLKFMVYLQKENIIDESGMPKERFSAEFPKEGPSILRIQQVVRGDSAAYFCASSRQEANTGELFFGEGSRLTVL.

The chain links TRBV4-1 to TRBJ1-1; D possibly corresponds to TRBD1 (6 bases). The V end was cut by 0 bases, the J end by 3 bases, with 8 bases between. Per the germline V gene, CDR1 is MGHRA and CDR2 is YSYEKL. The CDR3 extends over 14 amino acids. CDR3 DNA sequence: TGCGCCAGCAGCCAAGAATCAGGGGACACTGAAGCTTTCTTT. Protein sequence: CASSQESGDTEAFF.

The CDR3 loop reads CASSFFRGQGYTF. In DNA, the CDR3 is TGTGCCAGCAGTTTTTTCAGGGGGCAGGGCTACACCTTC. The chain recombines TRBV2 with TRBJ1-2, with TRBD1 matching 8 bases. The CDR3 runs 13 residues. The V gene end was trimmed by 5 bases and the J gene end by 8 bases; junction bases not matched to a gene: 7. Germline CDR1 reads SNHLY; CDR2 reads FYNNEI. The full variable domain, with the rest looked up from reference TRBV2 and TRBJ1-2, is EPEVTQTPSHQVTQMGQEVILRCVPISNHLYFYWYRQILGQKVEFLVSFYNNEISEKSEIFDDQFSVERPDGSNFTLKIRSTKLEDSAMYFCASSFFRGQGYTFGSGTRLTVV.

This clone was seen just once. The chain uses TRBV30 and TRBJ2-4, with TRBD2 matching over 9 bases. Losses at the gene ends were 2 bases for V and 1 base for J; bases not matched to a gene: 6. Germline CDR1 is GTSNPN and CDR2 is SVGIG (reference sequence). CDR3 length: 16 residues. CDR3 coding DNA: TGTGCCTGGAGTAGAGCGCGGGGGGGGGCCAAAAACATTCAGTACTTC. It specifies CAWSRARGGAKNIQYF.

This clone was counted a single time. The chain couples TRBV27 to TRBJ1-4, with D possibly being TRBD1 (6 bases). Trimming pared 5 bases from V and 5 bases from J, leaving 15 bases between. The CDR3 extends over 15 amino acids. From germline, CDR1 is MNHEY and CDR2 SMNVEV (reference sequence). CDR3 sequence: CASSPRQVVNEKLFF. The CDR3 DNA reads as TGTGCCAGCAGTCCCCGACAGGTCGTGAATGAAAAACTGTTTTTT.

This clone was observed a few times. This chain joins TRBV7-2 and TRBJ1-2; no clear D. The CDR3 totals 15 residues. The germline V gene has CDR1 SGHTA and CDR2 FQGNSA. V was cut by 5 bases and J by 4 bases, with 17 bases left in between. In DNA, the CDR3 is TGTGCCAGCAGCACCGGGAAGGGTACACGCTATGGCTACACCTTC. Its protein is CASSTGKGTRYGYTF.

This clone appeared once. The rearrangement uses TRBV18 and TRBJ2-5; D is uncertain. Per germline, CDR1 KGHSH and CDR2 LQKENI. The CDR3 contains 12 residues. The V gene lost 2 bases and the J gene lost 5 bases, with 6 bases spanning the gap. The DNA of the CDR3 is TGTGCCAGCTCACCATCGGTGGAGACCCAGTACTTC. Translation: CASSPSVETQYF. The entire variable domain, with the rest obtained from reference TRBV18 and TRBJ2-5, is as follows: NAGVMQNPRHLVRRRGQEARLRCSPMKGHSHVYWYRQLPEEGLKFMVYLQKENIIDESGMPKERFSAEFPKEGPSILRIQQVVRGDSAAYFCASSPSVETQYFGPGTRLLVL.

CDR3 nucleotide sequence: TGCAGCGTAGGGACAGGCGGTACGGAGACCCAGTACTTC. Amino acids: CSVGTGGTETQYF. V gene TRBV29-1 combines with J gene TRBJ2-5; TRBD1 matches 8 bases. The CDR3 loop spans 13 amino acids. The germline CDR1 and CDR2 sequences are SQVTM and ANQGSEA. The V and J ends lost 6 bases and 5 bases, in that order; junction bases with no gene match: 8.